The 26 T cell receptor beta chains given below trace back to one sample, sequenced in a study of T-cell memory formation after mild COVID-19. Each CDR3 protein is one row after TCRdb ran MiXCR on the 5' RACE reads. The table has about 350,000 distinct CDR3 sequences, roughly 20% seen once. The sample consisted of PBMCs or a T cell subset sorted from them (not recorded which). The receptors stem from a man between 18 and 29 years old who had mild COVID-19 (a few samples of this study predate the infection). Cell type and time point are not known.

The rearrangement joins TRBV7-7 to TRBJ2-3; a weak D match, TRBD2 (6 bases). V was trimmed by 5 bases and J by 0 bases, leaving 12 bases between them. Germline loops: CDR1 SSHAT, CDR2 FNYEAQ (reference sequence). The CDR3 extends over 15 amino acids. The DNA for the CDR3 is TGTGCCAGCAGCCGCGGACTATCTAGCACAGATACGCAGTATTTT. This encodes CASSRGLSSTDTQYF. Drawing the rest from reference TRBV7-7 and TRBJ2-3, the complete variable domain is GAGVSQSPRYKVTKRGQDVTLRCDPISSHATLYWYQQALGQGPEFLTYFNYEAQPDKSGLPSDRFSAERPEGSISTLTIQRTEQRDSAMYRCASSRGLSSTDTQYFGPGTRLTVL.

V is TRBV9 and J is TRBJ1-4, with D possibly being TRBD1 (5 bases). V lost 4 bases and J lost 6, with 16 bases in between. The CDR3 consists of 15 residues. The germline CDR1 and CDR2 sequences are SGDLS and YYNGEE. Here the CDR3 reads CASSPRRGPDEKLFF. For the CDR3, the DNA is TGTGCCAGCAGCCCTCGTAGGGGTCCGGATGAAAAACTGTTTTTT.

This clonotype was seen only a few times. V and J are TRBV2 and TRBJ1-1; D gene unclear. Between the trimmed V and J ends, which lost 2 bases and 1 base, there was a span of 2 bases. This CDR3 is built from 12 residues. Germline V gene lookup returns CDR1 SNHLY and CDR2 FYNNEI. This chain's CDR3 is CASSEWNTEAFF. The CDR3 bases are TGTGCCAGCAGTGAATGGAACACTGAAGCTTTCTTT.

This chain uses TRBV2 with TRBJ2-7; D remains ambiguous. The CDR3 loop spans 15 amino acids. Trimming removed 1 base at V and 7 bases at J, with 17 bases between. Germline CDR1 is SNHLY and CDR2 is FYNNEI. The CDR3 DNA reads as TGTGCCAGCAGTGAAGACCCCGGGTCCGTGGGGGAGCAGTACGTC. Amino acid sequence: CASSEDPGSVGEQYV.

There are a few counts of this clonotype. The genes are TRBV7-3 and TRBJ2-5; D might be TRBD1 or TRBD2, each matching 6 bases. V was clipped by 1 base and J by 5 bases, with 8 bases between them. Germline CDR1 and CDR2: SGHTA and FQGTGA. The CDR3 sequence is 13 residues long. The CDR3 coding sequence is TGTGCCAGCAGCTTAAAAGGGGGGGAGACCCAGTACTTC. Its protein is CASSLKGGETQYF.

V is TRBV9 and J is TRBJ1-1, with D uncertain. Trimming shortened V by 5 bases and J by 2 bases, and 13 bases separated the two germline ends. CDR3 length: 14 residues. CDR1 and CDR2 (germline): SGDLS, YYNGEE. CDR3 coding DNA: TGTGCCAGCAGTTTGTCTGGTTATAACACTGAAGCTTTCTTT. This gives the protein CASSLSGYNTEAFF.

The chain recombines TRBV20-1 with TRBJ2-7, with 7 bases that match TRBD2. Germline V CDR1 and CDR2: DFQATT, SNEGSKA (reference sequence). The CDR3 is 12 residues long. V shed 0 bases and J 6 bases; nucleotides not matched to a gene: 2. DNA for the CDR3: TGCAGTGCTAGAGAGGGAGGGTTCGAGCAGTACTTC. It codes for CSAREGGFEQYF.

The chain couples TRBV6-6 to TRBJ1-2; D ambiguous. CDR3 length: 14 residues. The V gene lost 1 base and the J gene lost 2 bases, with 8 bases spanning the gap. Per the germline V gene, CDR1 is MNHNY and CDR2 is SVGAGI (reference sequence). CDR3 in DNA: TGTGCCAGCAGTTACTTGGACGGCAACTATGGCTACACCTTC. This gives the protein CASSYLDGNYGYTF.

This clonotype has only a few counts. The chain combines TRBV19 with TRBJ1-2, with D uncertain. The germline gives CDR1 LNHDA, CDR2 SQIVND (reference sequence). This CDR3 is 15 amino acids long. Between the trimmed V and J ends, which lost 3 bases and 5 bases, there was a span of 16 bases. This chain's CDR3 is CASSIHPQDGYGYTF. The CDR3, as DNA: TGTGCCAGTAGTATTCATCCCCAAGATGGGTATGGCTACACCTTC.

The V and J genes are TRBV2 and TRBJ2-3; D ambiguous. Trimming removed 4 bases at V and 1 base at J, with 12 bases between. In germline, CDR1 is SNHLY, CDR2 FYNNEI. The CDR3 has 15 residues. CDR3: CASSVVGGGTDTQYF. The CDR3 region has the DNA TGTGCCAGCAGTGTCGTAGGCGGTGGCACAGATACGCAGTATTTT.

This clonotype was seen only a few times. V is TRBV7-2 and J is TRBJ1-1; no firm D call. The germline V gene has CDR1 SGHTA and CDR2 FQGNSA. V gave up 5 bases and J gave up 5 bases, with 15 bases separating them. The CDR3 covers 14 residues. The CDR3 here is CASSPIVGFTEAFF. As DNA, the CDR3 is TGTGCCAGCAGCCCCATCGTGGGGTTTACTGAAGCTTTCTTT.

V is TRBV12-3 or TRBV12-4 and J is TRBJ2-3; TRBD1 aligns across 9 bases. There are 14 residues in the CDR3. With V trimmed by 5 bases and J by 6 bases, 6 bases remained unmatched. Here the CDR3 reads CASSQTGGLDTQYF. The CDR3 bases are TGTGCCAGCAGTCAGACAGGGGGGCTGGATACGCAGTATTTT.

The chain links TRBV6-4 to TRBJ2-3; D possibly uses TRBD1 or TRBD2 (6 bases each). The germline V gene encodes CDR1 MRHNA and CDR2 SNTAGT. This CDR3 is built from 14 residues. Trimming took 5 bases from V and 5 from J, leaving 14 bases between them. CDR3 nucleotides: TGTGCCAGCAGTCCCGACAGGCGGGGAGATACGCAGTATTTT. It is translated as CASSPDRRGDTQYF.

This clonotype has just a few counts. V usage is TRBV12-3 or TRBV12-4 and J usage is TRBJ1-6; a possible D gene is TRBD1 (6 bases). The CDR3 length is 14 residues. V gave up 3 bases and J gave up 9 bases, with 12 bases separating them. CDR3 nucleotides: TGTGCCAGCAGTTTTCTAGGGGGGTCTTCACCCCTCCACTTT. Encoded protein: CASSFLGGSSPLHF.

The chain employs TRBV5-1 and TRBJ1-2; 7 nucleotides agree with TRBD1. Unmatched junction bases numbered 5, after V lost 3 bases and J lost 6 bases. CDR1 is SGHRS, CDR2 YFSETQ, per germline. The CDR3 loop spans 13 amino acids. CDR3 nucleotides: TGCGCCAGCAGCTCCGGACAGGTTGATGGCTACACCTTC. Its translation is CASSSGQVDGYTF.

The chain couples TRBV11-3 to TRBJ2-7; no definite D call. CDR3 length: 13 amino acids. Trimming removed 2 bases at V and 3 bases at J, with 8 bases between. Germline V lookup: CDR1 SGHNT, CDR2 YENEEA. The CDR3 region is CASSLSNGYEQYF. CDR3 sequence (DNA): TGTGCCAGCAGCTTATCGAATGGCTACGAGCAGTACTTC.

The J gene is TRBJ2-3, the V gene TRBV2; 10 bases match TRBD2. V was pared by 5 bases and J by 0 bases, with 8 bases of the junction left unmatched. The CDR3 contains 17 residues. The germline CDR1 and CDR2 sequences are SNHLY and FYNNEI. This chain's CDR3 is CASSIAGGLLSTDTQYF. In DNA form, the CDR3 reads TGTGCCAGCAGTATAGCGGGGGGCCTTCTTAGCACAGATACGCAGTATTTT.

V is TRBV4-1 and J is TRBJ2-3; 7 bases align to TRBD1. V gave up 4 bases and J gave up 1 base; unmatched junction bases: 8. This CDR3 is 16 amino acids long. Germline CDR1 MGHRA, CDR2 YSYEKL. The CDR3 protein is CASSLVPDRGTDTQYF. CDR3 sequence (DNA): TGCGCCAGCAGCCTCGTGCCTGACAGGGGCACAGATACGCAGTATTTT.

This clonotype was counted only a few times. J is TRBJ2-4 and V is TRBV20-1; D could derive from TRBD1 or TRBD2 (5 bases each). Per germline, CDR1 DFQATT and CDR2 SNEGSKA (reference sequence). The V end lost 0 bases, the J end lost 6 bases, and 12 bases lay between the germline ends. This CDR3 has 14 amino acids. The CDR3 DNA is TGCAGTGCTAGAGATACCGCTGGGGGAAACATTCAGTACTTC. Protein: CSARDTAGGNIQYF.

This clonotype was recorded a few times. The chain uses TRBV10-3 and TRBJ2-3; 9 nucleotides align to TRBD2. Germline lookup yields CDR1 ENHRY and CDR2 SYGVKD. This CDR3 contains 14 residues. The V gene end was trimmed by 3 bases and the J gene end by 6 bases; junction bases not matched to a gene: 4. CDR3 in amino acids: CAISDSSGGDTQYF. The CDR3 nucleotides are TGTGCCATCAGTGATTCCAGCGGGGGGGATACGCAGTATTTT.

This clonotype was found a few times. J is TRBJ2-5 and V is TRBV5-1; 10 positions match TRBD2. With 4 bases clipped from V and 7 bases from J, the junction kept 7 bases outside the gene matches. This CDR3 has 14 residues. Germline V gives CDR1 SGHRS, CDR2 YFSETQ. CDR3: CASSLLAGEGTQYF. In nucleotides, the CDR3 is TGCGCCAGCAGCCTGCTAGCGGGGGAGGGGACCCAGTACTTC.

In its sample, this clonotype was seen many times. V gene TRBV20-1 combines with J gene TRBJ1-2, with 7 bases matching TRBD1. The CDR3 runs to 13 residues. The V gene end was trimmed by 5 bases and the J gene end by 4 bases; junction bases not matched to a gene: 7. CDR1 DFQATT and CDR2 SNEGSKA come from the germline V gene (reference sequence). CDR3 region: CSAPDRDLYGYTF. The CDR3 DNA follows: TGCAGTGCTCCCGACAGGGACCTCTATGGCTACACCTTC.

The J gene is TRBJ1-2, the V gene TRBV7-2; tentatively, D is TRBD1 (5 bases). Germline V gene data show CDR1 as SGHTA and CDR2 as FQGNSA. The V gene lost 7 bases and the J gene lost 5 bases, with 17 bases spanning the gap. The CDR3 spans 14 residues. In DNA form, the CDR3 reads TGTGCCAGCAACCCTGGGGGGTCGTCGTATGGCTACACCTTC. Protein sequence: CASNPGGSSYGYTF. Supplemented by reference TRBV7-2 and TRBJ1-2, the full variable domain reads GAGVSQSPSNKVTEKGKDVELRCDPISGHTALYWYRQSLGQGLEFLIYFQGNSAPDKSGLPSDRFSAERTGGSVSTLTIQRTQQEDSAVYLCASNPGGSSYGYTFGSGTRLTVV.

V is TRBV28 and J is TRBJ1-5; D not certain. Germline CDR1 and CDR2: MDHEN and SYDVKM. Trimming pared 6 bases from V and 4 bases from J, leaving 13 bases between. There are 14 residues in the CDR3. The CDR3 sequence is CASRQDRRNQPQHF. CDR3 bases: TGTGCCAGCAGGCAGGATCGAAGGAATCAGCCCCAGCATTTT.

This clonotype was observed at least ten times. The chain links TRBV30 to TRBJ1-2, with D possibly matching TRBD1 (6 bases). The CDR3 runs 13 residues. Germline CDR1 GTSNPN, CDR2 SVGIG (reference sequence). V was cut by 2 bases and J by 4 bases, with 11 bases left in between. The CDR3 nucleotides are TGTGCCTGGAGTAGAGACAGGCCCTATGGCTACACCTTC. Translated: CAWSRDRPYGYTF.

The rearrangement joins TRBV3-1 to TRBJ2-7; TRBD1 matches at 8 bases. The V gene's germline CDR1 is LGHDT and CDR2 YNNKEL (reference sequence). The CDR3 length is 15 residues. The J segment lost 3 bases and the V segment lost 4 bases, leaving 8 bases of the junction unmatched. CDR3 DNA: TGTGCCAGCAGCCTGACAGGGGCTCCAATCTACGAGCAGTACTTC. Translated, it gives CASSLTGAPIYEQYF.